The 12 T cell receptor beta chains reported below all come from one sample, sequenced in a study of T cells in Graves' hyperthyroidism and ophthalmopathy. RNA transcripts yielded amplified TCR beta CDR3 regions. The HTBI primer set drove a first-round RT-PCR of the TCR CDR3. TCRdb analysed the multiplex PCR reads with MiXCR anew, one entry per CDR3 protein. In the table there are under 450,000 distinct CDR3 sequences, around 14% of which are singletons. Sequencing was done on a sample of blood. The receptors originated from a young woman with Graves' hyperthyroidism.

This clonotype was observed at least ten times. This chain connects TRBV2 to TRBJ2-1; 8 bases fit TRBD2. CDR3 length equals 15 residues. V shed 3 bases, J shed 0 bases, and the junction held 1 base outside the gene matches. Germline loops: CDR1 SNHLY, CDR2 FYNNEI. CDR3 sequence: CASSDSGGSYNEQFF. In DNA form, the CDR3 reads TGTGCCAGCAGTGACAGCGGGGGCTCCTACAATGAGCAGTTCTTC.

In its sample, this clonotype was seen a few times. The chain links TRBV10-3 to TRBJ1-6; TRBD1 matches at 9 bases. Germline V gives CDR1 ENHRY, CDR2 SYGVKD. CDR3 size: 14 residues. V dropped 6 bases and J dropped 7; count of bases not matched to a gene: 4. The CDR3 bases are TGTGCCATCAGCTCCGGGACAGGGAATTCACCCCTCCACTTT. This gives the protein CAISSGTGNSPLHF.

Written as DNA, the CDR3 is TGTGCCAGCAGCTTAGGCGGGGGGCCCCCCTCTGGGGCCAACGTCCTGACTTTC. This codes for CASSLGGGPPSGANVLTF. The chain links TRBV7-2 to TRBJ2-6, with 8 bases lining up with TRBD2. The J segment lost 0 bases and the V segment lost 1 base, leaving 5 bases of the junction unmatched. Germline lookup yields CDR1 SGHTA and CDR2 FQGNSA. The CDR3 covers 18 residues.

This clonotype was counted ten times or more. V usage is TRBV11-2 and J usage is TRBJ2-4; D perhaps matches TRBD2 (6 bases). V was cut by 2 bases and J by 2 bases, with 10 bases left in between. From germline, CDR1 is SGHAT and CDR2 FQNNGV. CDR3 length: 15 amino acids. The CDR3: CASSLTGVPKNIQYF. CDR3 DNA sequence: TGTGCCAGCAGCTTAACGGGGGTACCCAAAAACATTCAGTACTTC.

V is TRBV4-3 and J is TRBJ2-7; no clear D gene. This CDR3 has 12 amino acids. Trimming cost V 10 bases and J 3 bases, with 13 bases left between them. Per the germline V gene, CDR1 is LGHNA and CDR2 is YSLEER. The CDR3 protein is CATPPPGYEQYF. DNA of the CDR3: TGCGCCACCCCACCCCCAGGCTACGAGCAGTACTTC.

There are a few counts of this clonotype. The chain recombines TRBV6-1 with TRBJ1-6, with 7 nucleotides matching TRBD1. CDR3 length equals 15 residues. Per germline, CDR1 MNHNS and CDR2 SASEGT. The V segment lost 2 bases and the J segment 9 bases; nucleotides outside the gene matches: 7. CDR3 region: CASSEYDRAGSPLHF. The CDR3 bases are TGTGCCAGCAGTGAATACGACAGGGCAGGTTCACCCCTCCACTTT.

As DNA, the CDR3 is TGTGCCAACATAGGGGGGGACTATGGCTACACCTTC. Protein: CANIGGDYGYTF. This sequence joins TRBV2 and TRBJ1-2; TRBD1 might be the D (6 bases). CDR1 SNHLY and CDR2 FYNNEI come from the germline V gene. The CDR3 covers 12 residues. V gave up 10 bases and J gave up 3 bases, with 12 bases separating them.

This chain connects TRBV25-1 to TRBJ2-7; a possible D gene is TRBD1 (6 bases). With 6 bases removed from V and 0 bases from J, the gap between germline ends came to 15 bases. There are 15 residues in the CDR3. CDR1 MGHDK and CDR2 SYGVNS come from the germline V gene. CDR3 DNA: TGTGCCAGCAGCGACCTGTGGACAGACTCCTACGAGCAGTACTTC. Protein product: CASSDLWTDSYEQYF.

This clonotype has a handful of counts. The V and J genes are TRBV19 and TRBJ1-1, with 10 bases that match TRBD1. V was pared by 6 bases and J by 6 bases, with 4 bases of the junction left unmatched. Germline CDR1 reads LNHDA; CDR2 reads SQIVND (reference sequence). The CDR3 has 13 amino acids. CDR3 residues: CASSRDRGSEAFF. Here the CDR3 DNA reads TGTGCCAGTAGCCGGGACAGGGGTTCTGAAGCTTTCTTT.

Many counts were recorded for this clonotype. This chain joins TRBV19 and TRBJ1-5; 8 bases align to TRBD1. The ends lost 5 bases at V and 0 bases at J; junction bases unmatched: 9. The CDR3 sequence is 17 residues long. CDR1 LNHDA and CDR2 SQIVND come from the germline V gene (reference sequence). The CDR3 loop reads CASSSGTGTYSNQPQHF. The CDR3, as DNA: TGTGCCAGTAGTTCCGGGACAGGCACTTATAGCAATCAGCCCCAGCATTTT.

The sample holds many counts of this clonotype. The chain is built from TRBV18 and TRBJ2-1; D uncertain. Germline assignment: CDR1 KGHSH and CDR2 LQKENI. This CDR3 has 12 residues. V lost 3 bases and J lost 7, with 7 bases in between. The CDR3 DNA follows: TGTGCCAGCTCACCCGACTCTAATGAGCAGTTCTTC. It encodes CASSPDSNEQFF.

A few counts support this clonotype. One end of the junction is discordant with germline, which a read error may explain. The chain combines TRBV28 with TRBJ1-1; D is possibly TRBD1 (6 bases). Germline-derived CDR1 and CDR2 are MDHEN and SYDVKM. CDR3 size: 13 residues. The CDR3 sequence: CASSLGAGTEASF. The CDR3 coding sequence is TGTGCCAGCAGTTTGGGGGCGGGCACTGAAGCTTCCTTT.